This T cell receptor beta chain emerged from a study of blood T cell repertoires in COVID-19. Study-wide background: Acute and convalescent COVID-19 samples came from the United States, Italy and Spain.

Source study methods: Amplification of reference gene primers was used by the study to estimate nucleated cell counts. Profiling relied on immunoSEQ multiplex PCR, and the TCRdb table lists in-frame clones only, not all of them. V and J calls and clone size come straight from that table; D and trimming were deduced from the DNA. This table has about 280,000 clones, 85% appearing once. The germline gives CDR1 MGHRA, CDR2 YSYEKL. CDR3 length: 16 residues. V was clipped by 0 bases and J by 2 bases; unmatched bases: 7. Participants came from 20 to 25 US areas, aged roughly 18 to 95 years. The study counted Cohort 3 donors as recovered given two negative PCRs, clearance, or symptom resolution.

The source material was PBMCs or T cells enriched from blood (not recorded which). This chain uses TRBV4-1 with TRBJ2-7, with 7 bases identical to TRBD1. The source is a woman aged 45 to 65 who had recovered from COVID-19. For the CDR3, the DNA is TGCGCCAGCAGCCAAGATCCGACAGGGCCAACCTACGAGCAGTACTTC. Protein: CASSQDPTGPTYEQYF.